A single sample gave rise to the 14 T cell receptor beta chains below, sequenced in a study of blood T cell repertoires in COVID-19. Method: immunoSEQ multiplex PCR; TCRdb's copy keeps in-frame clones and lacks some. The repertoire holds 250,000 to 350,000 clones, approximately 83% seen once, with around a sixth in the top ten. The source material was peripheral blood. The receptor set was obtained from a person aged 70 to 80 with COVID-19, enrolled during active disease.

V is TRBV19 and J is TRBJ1-6; D perhaps matches TRBD1 (6 bases). Trimming removed 3 bases at V and 12 bases at J, with 9 bases between. This CDR3 region has 12 residues. The germline gives CDR1 LNHDA, CDR2 SQIVND (reference sequence). The CDR3 reads CASSIGGLPLHF. CDR3 coding DNA: TGTGCCAGTAGTATTGGGGGCCTACCCCTCCACTTT.

The rearrangement uses TRBV7-3 and TRBJ1-3; a possible D gene is TRBD1 (5 bases). Trimming removed 1 base at V and 2 bases at J, with 12 bases between. Per germline, CDR1 SGHTA and CDR2 FQGTGA. This CDR3 region has 16 residues. In DNA, the CDR3 is TGTGCCAGCAGCTTAAACGGGGGAAGGACTGGAAACACCATATATTTT. Protein sequence: CASSLNGGRTGNTIYF.

The chain couples TRBV16 to TRBJ1-4; D perhaps matches TRBD1 (6 bases). CDR1 and CDR2 (germline): KGHSY, FQNENV. V was clipped by 6 bases and J by 3 bases, with 11 bases between them. This CDR3 is 14 amino acids long. CDR3 DNA: TGTGCCAGCAGTCAGGGGATGGCTAATGAAAAACTGTTTTTT. Its translation is CASSQGMANEKLFF.

The V and J genes are TRBV30 and TRBJ2-2, with 10 positions matching TRBD1. The CDR3 is made up of 13 amino acids. V trimming: 8 bases; J trimming: 5 bases; junction bases outside the gene matches: 5. CDR1 GTSNPN and CDR2 SVGIG come from the germline V gene (reference sequence). The CDR3 spells CAHGQGGTGELFF. CDR3 in DNA: TGTGCCCATGGACAGGGGGGAACCGGGGAGCTGTTTTTT.

The sample holds a few counts of this clone. CDR3: CASSPGGTGELFF. CDR3 bases: TGTGCCAGCTCACCGGGAGGGACCGGGGAGCTGTTTTTT. The chain links TRBV18 to TRBJ2-2; 7 bases align to TRBD2. The trim removed 3 bases at V and 5 bases at J, leaving 0 bases unmatched. This CDR3 has 13 residues. Per germline, CDR1 KGHSH and CDR2 LQKENI.

The rearrangement links TRBV7-8 to TRBJ1-1, with D unresolved. CDR1 and CDR2 (germline): SGHVS, FQNEAQ. The CDR3 covers 13 residues. The V gene lost 6 bases and the J gene lost 0 bases, with 8 bases spanning the gap. The CDR3 coding sequence is TGTGCCAGCAGACAACAGCTGAACACTGAAGCTTTCTTT. Translation: CASRQQLNTEAFF. Filled out from reference TRBV7-8 and TRBJ1-1, the complete variable domain reads GAGVSQSPRYKVAKRGQDVALRCDPISGHVSLFWYQQALGQGPEFLTYFQNEAQLDKSGLPSDRFFAERPEGSVSTLKIQRTQQEDSAVYLCASRQQLNTEAFFGQGTRLTVV.

The chain has TRBV27 and TRBJ2-6, with D possibly being TRBD1 (6 bases). Between the trimmed V and J ends, which lost 8 bases and 4 bases, there was a span of 21 bases. CDR3 size: 17 residues. CDR1 and CDR2 (germline): MNHEY, SMNVEV (reference sequence). The CDR3 protein is CASGLAEKGEGANVLTF. CDR3 DNA: TGTGCCAGCGGCCTGGCAGAGAAGGGGGAAGGGGCCAACGTCCTGACTTTC.

The J gene is TRBJ2-3, the V gene TRBV7-2; the match to TRBD2 covers 7 bases. The CDR3 consists of 14 residues. Germline CDR1 reads SGHTA; CDR2 reads FQGNSA. V trimming: 11 bases; J trimming: 4 bases; junction bases outside the gene matches: 12. The CDR3 nucleotides are TGTGCCTTAGCGGGCCACCCCCTCCCAGATACGCAGTATTTT. Amino acids: CALAGHPLPDTQYF.

The rearrangement joins TRBV29-1 to TRBJ2-1; TRBD2 matches at 15 bases. From germline, CDR1 is SQVTM and CDR2 ANQGSEA. V trimming: 5 bases; J trimming: 0 bases; junction bases outside the gene matches: 5. The CDR3 is 17 amino acids. The DNA for the CDR3 is TGCAGCGTTAGGGGACTAGCGGGGGGCCCCTCCTACAATGAGCAGTTCTTC. Translated: CSVRGLAGGPSYNEQFF.

The chain combines TRBV19 with TRBJ2-3; D is unresolved. Trimming cost V 8 bases and J 0 bases, with 9 bases left between them. Germline-derived CDR1 and CDR2 are LNHDA and SQIVND (reference sequence). This CDR3 spans 13 amino acids. CDR3: CASGQRSTDTQYF. DNA of the CDR3: TGTGCCAGTGGCCAAAGAAGCACAGATACGCAGTATTTT. Drawing the rest from reference TRBV19 and TRBJ2-3, the complete variable domain is DGGITQSPKYLFRKEGQNVTLSCEQNLNHDAMYWYRQDPGQGLRLIYYSQIVNDFQKGDIAEGYSVSREKKESFPLTVTSAQKNPTAFYLCASGQRSTDTQYFGPGTRLTVL.

This clone was seen a handful of times. The J gene is TRBJ2-2, the V gene TRBV5-3; TRBD2 is a possible D gene (6 bases). TRBV5-3 is known as an ORF, though its function is uncertain. V was clipped by 5 bases and J by 2 bases, with 13 bases between them. The CDR3 loop spans 15 amino acids. DNA of the CDR3: TGTGCCAGAAGGTGCGGGACTTCAAACACCGGGGAGCTGTTTTTT. Translation gives CARRCGTSNTGELFF.

This clone was recorded only once. This sample also contains other DNA sequences that code for the same CDR3. V usage is TRBV11-3 and J usage is TRBJ2-3, with TRBD2 matching 8 bases. After removal of 5 bases from V and 2 bases from J, the junction contained 6 bases not matched to a gene. The CDR3 is 15 residues long. Germline V CDR1 and CDR2: SGHNT, YENEEA. The CDR3 DNA reads as TGTGCCAGCAGCCCGGGAGGGGGGCCCACAGATACGCAGTATTTT. Its protein is CASSPGGGPTDTQYF.

This clone appeared once. The rearrangement links TRBV14 to TRBJ2-7, with 11 bases lining up with TRBD2. Germline CDR1 is SGHDN and CDR2 is FVKESK. CDR3 length: 17 amino acids. V lost 3 bases and J lost 3; bases outside the gene matches: 10. CDR3 DNA: TGTGCCAGCAGCCAGGATTTACTAGCGGGAGACGGCTACGAGCAGTACTTC. This encodes CASSQDLLAGDGYEQYF.

The genes are TRBV5-1 and TRBJ2-1; D perhaps matches TRBD2 (7 bases). V was pared by 2 bases and J by 9 bases, with 18 bases between. CDR3 length: 15 residues. Germline CDR1 and CDR2: SGHRS and YFSETQ. CDR3 protein: CASSFVAGAAVEQFF. The CDR3 DNA is TGCGCCAGCAGCTTCGTGGCGGGGGCCGCTGTTGAGCAGTTCTTC. Full variable domain (remainder filled in from reference TRBV5-1 and TRBJ2-1): KAGVTQTPRYLIKTRGQQVTLSCSPISGHRSVSWYQQTPGQGLQFLFEYFSETQRNKGNFPGRFSGRQFSNSRSEMNVSTLELGDSALYLCASSFVAGAAVEQFFGPGTRLTVL.